This T cell receptor (beta chain) was documented in a study of CD8 T cells in ankylosing spondylitis. General observations from the study: Peripheral blood samples showed relatively rare disease-linked clones, and these clones were CD8+. Previously reported in reactive arthritis synovial fluid and blood were some of the motif variants. Among TCR beta sequences, a motif of eight or nine highly homologous variants appeared characteristic of ankylosing spondylitis blood. From matched ankylosing spondylitis synovial fluid, disease-linked clones were reportedly recovered at significantly enriched levels.

On this clonotype itself: The antigen is not known.

Germline V gives CDR1 MDHEN, CDR2 SYDVKM. V was clipped by 5 bases and J by 1 base, with 11 bases between them. This CDR3 is built from 15 residues. As the method for making TCR beta libraries, quantitative 5'-RACE with molecular barcodes was used. TCRdb fed the 5' RACE reads into MiXCR, producing one record per CDR3 protein. The sample lists about 440,000 distinct CDR3 sequences; 17% were seen once. The source is a male donor with ankylosing spondylitis. The V and J genes are TRBV28 and TRBJ2-2; no clear D gene. The specimen was blood, either unsorted or a sorted T cell fraction (not recorded which). The CDR3 nucleotides read TGTGCCAGCAGTACTAACGCAGGGAACACCGGGGAGCTGTTTTTT. Its translation: CASSTNAGNTGELFF.